This T cell receptor (beta chain) comes out of a study of OX40 agonist ivuxolimab in advanced cancers. The study's findings and limits: Undetermined was the antigen specificity of the expanded peripheral T cells. On average, CD8+ T cells showed a greater number of expanded clones than CD4+.

The repertoire was sequenced with immunoSEQ multiplex PCR; TCRdb's copy has only in-frame clones and lacks some. The sample has about 58,000 clones; approximately 82% are singletons. Germline V gene sequence: CDR1 ENHRY, CDR2 SYGVKD. The CDR3 contains 11 residues. Deletions cut 11 bases from V and 3 bases from J, with 10 bases between. Worth noting for this clone: The antigen is unknown.

V is TRBV10-3 and J is TRBJ1-1; perhaps TRBD1 as D (5 bases). The sequence was obtained from an adult with an advanced solid tumor such as melanoma, head and neck, liver or kidney cancer. This material consisted of CD4+ or CD8+ T cells sorted from blood, taken in a trial of the OX40 agonist ivuxolimab. CDR3 in DNA: TGTGCCGCTTCAGGGTACACTGAAGCTTTCTTT. Amino acids: CAASGYTEAFF.